This passage covers 30 T cell receptor beta chains from one sample sequenced in a study of T cells in Graves' hyperthyroidism and ophthalmopathy. Template material for amplifying TCR beta CDR3 regions consisted of RNA transcripts. During a first-round RT-PCR of the TCR CDR3, the HTBI primer set was used. TCRdb used MiXCR to reprocess the multiplex PCR reads, holding one entry per CDR3 protein. The sample has 500,000 to 600,000 distinct CDR3 sequences, roughly 46% seen once. The source material was peripheral blood or thyroid tissue (not recorded which). All receptors come from a woman aged 18-29 years with Graves' hyperthyroidism.

The sample holds many counts of this clonotype. The chain uses TRBV29-1 and TRBJ1-1; 7 bases match TRBD1. The germline V gene has CDR1 SQVTM and CDR2 ANQGSEA. The CDR3 runs to 13 residues. Trimming removed 6 bases from V and 2 bases from J; junction bases left unmatched: 6. The CDR3 region has the DNA TGCAGCGTGGCAAGACAGGGTAACACTGAAGCTTTCTTT. It is translated as CSVARQGNTEAFF.

This clonotype was detected only a few times. The chain carries TRBV7-9 and TRBJ2-7; either TRBD1 or TRBD2 may fit D (5 bases each). Germline V lookup: CDR1 SEHNR, CDR2 FQNEAQ (reference sequence). The CDR3 consists of 13 residues. Trimming pared 5 bases from V and 3 bases from J, leaving 11 bases between. CDR3 residues: CASSQRGDYEQYF. In DNA, the CDR3 is TGTGCCAGCAGCCAGAGGGGCGACTACGAGCAGTACTTC.

This clonotype was seen many times. This CDR3 is CASSSNQGQGGWMQYF. The CDR3 bases are TGTGCCAGCAGCTCGAACCAAGGACAGGGTGGGTGGATGCAGTACTTC. V gene TRBV11-2 combines with J gene TRBJ2-7; 8 bases are shared with TRBD1. Trimming removed 4 bases from V and 9 bases from J; junction bases left unmatched: 17. Germline V gives CDR1 SGHAT, CDR2 FQNNGV. CDR3 length equals 16 residues.

In the case of this clonotype: A much larger clonotype is one base distant, so this may be a read error. V and J are TRBV6-2 or TRBV6-3 and TRBJ1-3; the D gene is possibly TRBD1 (5 bases). The CDR3 covers 15 residues. The V end lost 1 base, the J end lost 0 bases, and 7 bases lay between the germline ends. Looked up from germline, CDR1 is MNHEY and CDR2 is SVGEGT. The CDR3 nucleotides are TGTGCCAGCAGTTACTTGGGGGGCTCTGGAAACACCATATATTTT. Translating it yields CASSYLGGSGNTIYF.

This chain links TRBV25-1 with TRBJ2-1; D is tentatively TRBD1 or TRBD2 (5 bases each). The CDR3 covers 14 residues. The V end lost 8 bases, the J end lost 5 bases, and 16 bases lay between the germline ends. The germline V gene has CDR1 MGHDK and CDR2 SYGVNS. The CDR3, as DNA: TGTGCCAGCTTTGACAGTTCGGGAAACAATGAGCAGTTCTTC. Encoded protein: CASFDSSGNNEQFF.

The chain links TRBV6-2 or TRBV6-3 to TRBJ1-2; D call uncertain. Trimming left V 7 bases short and J 0 bases short, with 0 bases between. This CDR3 has 10 amino acids. The germline gives CDR1 MNHEY, CDR2 SVGEGT. The chain's CDR3 is CASTNYGYTF. The CDR3 DNA sequence: TGTGCCAGCACTAACTATGGCTACACCTTC.

V usage is TRBV20-1 and J usage is TRBJ2-7, with unresolved D. Germline CDR1 reads DFQATT; CDR2 reads SNEGSKA (reference sequence). With 6 bases removed from V and 7 bases from J, the gap between germline ends came to 28 bases. The CDR3 runs 16 residues. As DNA, the CDR3 is TGCAGTGCGACTGGGCGTGAAGGGATAAGCCTGGGGGAGCAGTACTTC. Translation gives CSATGREGISLGEQYF.

The chain has TRBV15 and TRBJ1-2; 9 nucleotides align to TRBD1. V was pared by 3 bases and J by 8 bases, with 1 base of the junction left unmatched. The CDR3 runs to 12 residues. Germline V gene lookup returns CDR1 LNHNV and CDR2 YYDKDF (reference sequence). The CDR3 region is CATSRTGGGYTF. In DNA form, the CDR3 reads TGTGCCACCAGCAGGACAGGGGGGGGCTACACCTTC.

This clonotype appeared a few times. The chain couples TRBV19 to TRBJ2-7; D ambiguous. Gene TRBJ2-1 matches the end of the DNA better, so the J call may be wrong. This CDR3 region has 13 residues. CDR1 and CDR2 (germline): LNHDA, SQIVND (reference sequence). The DNA of the CDR3 is TGTGCCAGTAGTCCCCTAGTTCCCCATGAGCAGTTCTTC. Translation gives CASSPLVPHEQFF.

About this clonotype: A read error is likely, as this CDR3 ends without the conserved phenylalanine or tryptophan. V is TRBV4-2 and J is TRBJ1-6, with 9 bases matching TRBD1. This CDR3 comprises 15 residues. V lost 0 bases to trimming and J lost 8 bases; unmatched junction nucleotides: 2. Germline V gene lookup returns CDR1 LGHNA and CDR2 YNFKEQ. CDR3 loop: CASSQEGQGYSPLHL. The CDR3, as DNA: TGTGCCAGCAGCCAAGAGGGACAGGGTTATTCACCCCTCCACCTT.

The chain uses TRBV20-1 and TRBJ2-7; 10 positions agree with TRBD2. V trimming: 6 bases; J trimming: 7 bases; junction bases outside the gene matches: 12. Germline V lookup: CDR1 DFQATT, CDR2 SNEGSKA (reference sequence). This CDR3 has 14 residues. The CDR3 DNA follows: TGCAGTGCCGTAGGACTAGCGGAGGGGCAGGAGCAGTACTTC. It codes for CSAVGLAEGQEQYF.

This clonotype was detected a few times. The germline gene is not matched at one end of the junction; a read error may be the cause. J is TRBJ2-7 and V is TRBV19; 7 bases are a match to TRBD2. Germline loops: CDR1 LNHDA, CDR2 SQIVND (reference sequence). CDR3 length: 14 amino acids. CDR3 in amino acids: CAGSLGGSSYEQYF. CDR3 coding DNA: TGTGCCGGTAGTTTAGGCGGGAGCTCCTACGAGCAGTACTTC.

V and J are TRBV18 and TRBJ1-3; D remains unclear. The V and J ends lost 2 bases and 0 bases respectively, with 8 bases between them. The germline gives CDR1 KGHSH, CDR2 LQKENI. The CDR3 consists of 15 residues. CDR3 amino acids: CASSPYSSSGNTIYF. The CDR3 region has the DNA TGTGCCAGCTCACCATACAGTTCCTCTGGAAACACCATATATTTT.

Comments on this clonotype: This may stem from a read error, because a much larger clone lies one nucleotide away. The chain employs TRBV24-1 and TRBJ2-5; maybe TRBD1 (5 bases). CDR1 is KGHDR, CDR2 SFDVKD, per germline. This CDR3 contains 15 residues. The CDR3 region is CASSNLGRARETQYF. CDR3 DNA: TGTGCCAGCAGTAACCTGGGCAGGGCGAGGGAGACCCAGTACTTC.

The genes are TRBV15 and TRBJ1-5; 9 positions agree with TRBD1. V lost 7 bases, J lost 7 bases, and 8 bases stayed unmatched. The CDR3 loop spans 14 amino acids. CDR1 is LNHNV, CDR2 YYDKDF, per germline (reference sequence). The DNA for the CDR3 is TGTGCCACCACCTCTCCGGACAGGGGCCAGCCCCAGCATTTT. This translates into CATTSPDRGQPQHF.

The chain joins TRBV10-3 to TRBJ2-7; 14 nucleotides align to TRBD2. The CDR3 is 16 amino acids. The germline CDR1 and CDR2 sequences are ENHRY and SYGVKD. J was trimmed by 5 bases and V by 2 bases; bases with no gene match: 5. The CDR3: CAISEKTSGRVNEQYF. CDR3 nucleotide sequence: TGTGCCATCAGTGAGAAGACTAGCGGGAGGGTGAACGAGCAGTACTTC.

This clonotype was detected only a few times. CDR3: CASRLFTEAFF. DNA for the CDR3: TGTGCCAGCAGACTCTTCACTGAAGCTTTCTTT. This sequence joins TRBV13 and TRBJ1-1; D gene unclear. CDR3 length: 11 amino acids. V lost 6 bases and J 4 bases, leaving 6 bases between the germline ends. Germline lookup yields CDR1 PRHDT and CDR2 FYEKMQ (reference sequence).

The gene calls are TRBV19 and TRBJ2-7; 9 positions match TRBD2. V shed 7 bases, J shed 1 base, and the junction held 32 bases outside the gene matches. Germline values: CDR1 LNHDA, CDR2 SQIVND (reference sequence). The CDR3 has 23 amino acids. In DNA, the CDR3 is TGTGCCAGTACCATCCAGTTTTGGGGGGTACCTACCCCTAAGACTAGCGGATCCTACGAGCAGTACTTC. It is translated as CASTIQFWGVPTPKTSGSYEQYF.

To note about this clonotype: The junction does not match germline at one end; this may be a read error. V usage is TRBV10-3 and J usage is TRBJ2-5, with TRBD2 matching 7 bases. The CDR3 contains 19 residues. Germline V lookup: CDR1 ENHRY, CDR2 SYGVKD. The CDR3 sequence is CAISEGVGGILPGQETQYF. In DNA, the CDR3 is TGTGCTATCAGTGAGGGCGTCGGGGGGATTTTACCAGGGCAAGAGACCCAGTACTTC.

This clonotype showed up many times. J is TRBJ1-5 and V is TRBV6-1, with 7 positions matching TRBD1. Germline V CDR1 and CDR2: MNHNS, SASEGT. With V trimmed by 5 bases and J by 2 bases, 6 bases remained unmatched. CDR3 length: 15 amino acids. The CDR3 DNA reads as TGTGCCAGCAGTCCTCGAGGACAGGGCAATCAGCCCCAGCATTTT. It yields the protein CASSPRGQGNQPQHF.

CDR3 in DNA: TGTGCCAGCAGTGTTTCACTCGGGACTAGCGAAAACTACGAGCAGTACTTC. Its translation is CASSVSLGTSENYEQYF. The chain couples TRBV2 to TRBJ2-7; TRBD2 agrees at 10 bases. After removal of 4 bases from V and 3 bases from J, the junction contained 12 bases not matched to a gene. The CDR3 covers 17 residues. The germline gives CDR1 SNHLY, CDR2 FYNNEI.

The chain has TRBV2 and TRBJ2-6; tentatively, D is TRBD1 or TRBD2 (5 bases each). The CDR3 loop spans 16 amino acids. Germline CDR1 SNHLY, CDR2 FYNNEI. V lost 6 bases and J 6 bases, leaving 18 bases between the germline ends. The CDR3 loop is CASSSLGVRTANVLTF. In DNA form, the CDR3 reads TGTGCCAGCAGCTCCTTGGGGGTGAGGACGGCCAACGTCCTGACTTTC.

V gene TRBV7-2 combines with J gene TRBJ1-1; possible D gene TRBD1, 5 bases. CDR3 length: 12 residues. V was pared by 1 base and J by 10 bases, with 10 bases between. The V gene's germline CDR1 is SGHTA and CDR2 FQGNSA. The CDR3 reads CASSLDQGLAFF. The CDR3, as DNA: TGTGCCAGCAGCTTAGATCAGGGTTTAGCTTTCTTT.

A few counts support this clonotype. The chain has TRBV5-6 and TRBJ1-1; unclear D gene. Germline CDR1 reads SGHDT; CDR2 reads YYEEEE. The CDR3 has 12 residues. Trimming took off 0 bases at V and 3 bases at J, with 3 bases between the two ends. CDR3 nucleotide sequence: TGTGCCAGCAGCTTGGAGGACACTGAAGCTTTCTTT. Translated: CASSLEDTEAFF.

This clonotype was detected ten times or more. CDR3 residues: CATSTPKGARRETQYF. CDR3 coding DNA: TGTGCCACCAGCACTCCGAAGGGGGCGCGAAGAGAGACCCAGTACTTC. The chain has TRBV15 and TRBJ2-5; TRBD1 aligns across 7 bases. This CDR3 spans 16 amino acids. The V gene end was trimmed by 4 bases and the J gene end by 4 bases; junction bases not matched to a gene: 12. From germline, CDR1 is LNHNV and CDR2 YYDKDF (reference sequence).

This clonotype has ten or more counts. The V gene is TRBV20-1, the J gene TRBJ2-5; possible D gene TRBD1, 9 bases. CDR1 and CDR2 from the germline V gene are DFQATT and SNEGSKA (reference sequence). The V end lost 5 bases, the J end lost 2 bases, and 21 bases lay between the germline ends. CDR3 length: 16 residues. The CDR3 sequence is CSAGGGTGSNQETQYF. The CDR3 nucleotides are TGCAGTGCTGGCGGGGGGACAGGGTCCAATCAAGAGACCCAGTACTTC.

In its sample, this clonotype was seen a few times. The gene calls are TRBV30 and TRBJ2-7; D is possibly TRBD2 (6 bases). V dropped 0 bases and J dropped 10 bases, with 10 bases sitting between them. The CDR3 spans 11 residues. CDR1 GTSNPN and CDR2 SVGIG come from the germline V gene (reference sequence). CDR3 protein: CAWSVLSGQYF. In DNA, the CDR3 is TGTGCCTGGAGTGTACTTAGCGGACAGTACTTC.

Ten or more counts support this clonotype. Sequence at one end of the junction differs from germline and may be a read error. The genes are TRBV27 and TRBJ1-1, with D hard to call. The CDR3 length is 13 residues. Germline-derived CDR1 and CDR2 are MNHEY and SMNVEV (reference sequence). The CDR3 nucleotides read TGTGCCAGCAGCTTATACAGGAACACTGAAGCTTTCTTT. It encodes CASSLYRNTEAFF.

On this clonotype itself: A read error may explain this, as a much larger clone is one base away. In DNA, the CDR3 is TGCGCCGGCAGCCAGAGACAGGGGGATAATTCACCCCTCCACTTT. This gives the protein CAGSQRQGDNSPLHF. The V and J genes are TRBV4-3 and TRBJ1-6, with 9 nucleotides matching TRBD1. CDR3 length equals 15 residues. Germline V gene lookup returns CDR1 LGHNA and CDR2 YSLEER.

The genes are TRBV11-3 and TRBJ2-2; D might be TRBD1 (5 bases). With 7 bases removed from V and 0 bases from J, the gap between germline ends came to 9 bases. This CDR3 spans 14 amino acids. Germline V gene lookup returns CDR1 SGHNT and CDR2 YENEEA. CDR3 in DNA: TGTGCCAGCAACGACAGAACGAACACCGGGGAGCTGTTTTTT. Encoded protein: CASNDRTNTGELFF.